The 3 T cell receptor beta chains reported below all come from one sample, sequenced in a study of T-cell memory formation after mild COVID-19. TCRdb fed the 5' RACE reads into MiXCR, producing one record per CDR3 protein. The data hold 150,000 to 200,000 distinct CDR3 sequences, with roughly 18% observed a single time. Sequencing was done on a sample of PBMCs or a T cell subset sorted from them (not recorded which). The receptors were sampled from a man aged 18 to 30 who had mild COVID-19 (a few samples of this study predate the infection). Cell type and time point are not known.

Many counts were recorded for this clonotype. The chain is built from TRBV20-1 and TRBJ1-2, with TRBD1 as a possible D gene (6 bases). CDR3 length equals 13 residues. Germline values: CDR1 DFQATT, CDR2 SNEGSKA (reference sequence). The V gene lost 4 bases and the J gene lost 0 bases, with 9 bases spanning the gap. In DNA, the CDR3 is TGCAGTGCTAAGGGGGGAGCTAACTATGGCTACACCTTC. This encodes CSAKGGANYGYTF.

In this sample, this clonotype turned up a few times. The chain links TRBV5-1 to TRBJ2-1; 9 nucleotides line up with TRBD1. CDR1 is SGHRS and CDR2 is YFSETQ in the germline V gene. J gave up 10 bases and V 1 base, and 6 bases lay outside the gene matches. This CDR3 region has 14 residues. The CDR3 sequence: CASSLLQGAREQFF. CDR3 bases: TGCGCCAGCAGCTTGTTACAGGGGGCGAGGGAGCAGTTCTTC.

In its sample, this clonotype was seen a few times. The chain uses TRBV6-6 and TRBJ2-4, with 8 nucleotides matching TRBD2. CDR1 is MNHNY, CDR2 SVGAGI, per germline (reference sequence). The CDR3 is made up of 15 amino acids. J lost 2 bases, V lost 4 bases, and 4 bases had no gene match. The DNA for the CDR3 is TGTGCCAGCAGTTCGGGAGGGGGAACCAAAAACATTCAGTACTTC. Translated, it gives CASSSGGGTKNIQYF.